One TCR beta chain is described in this entry. Its antigen remains unknown. Donors came from a validation cohort of approximately 110 subjects, distinct from the first 666-subject cohort. This sample is drawn from a study of cytomegalovirus exposure and HLA in healthy donors. General study results and limits: Later, an analysis found that TCR clusters from the first cohort tended to co-occur in the 120 or so validation repertoires. Most observed TCR sequences were rare, whereas some public TCRs were detected in many donors.

Profiling relied on immunoSEQ multiplex PCR, and the TCRdb table lists in-frame clones only, not all of them. The sample has 66,000 or so clones; around 97% are singletons. This clonotype originated in a woman aged 18-29 years in good health and CMV-seropositive. Sequencing was performed on PBMCs.

DNA of the CDR3: TGTGCCAGCAGCTTAGTGGCAGGGGCGACCGGGGAGCTGTTTTTT. Encoded protein: CASSLVAGATGELFF. V usage is TRBV7-9 and J usage is TRBJ2-2; a weak D match, TRBD1 (6 bases). Between the trimmed V and J ends, which lost 1 base and 5 bases, there was a span of 11 bases. Germline CDR1 and CDR2: SEHNR and FQNEAQ (reference sequence). This CDR3 is built from 15 residues.